What follows are 17 T cell receptor beta chains derived from one specimen sequenced in a study of identical twins. TCRdb re-called the 5' RACE reads through MiXCR, storing one row per CDR3 protein. The repertoire holds around 250,000 distinct CDR3 sequences, roughly 7% seen once, with roughly 3.7% in the top ten. This sample also belongs to another study, concerning yellow fever vaccine responses in identical twins.

Sequenced: memory (CD45RO+) T cells sorted from blood. All receptors derive from a woman aged 18-35 years in good health.

The gene calls are TRBV6-1 and TRBJ2-1; 8 nucleotides line up with TRBD2. The CDR3 length is 15 residues. V lost 6 bases, J lost 4 bases, and 8 bases stayed unmatched. Germline V CDR1 and CDR2: MNHNS, SASEGT. Written as DNA, the CDR3 is TGTGCCAGCAGCCCCGAAGGCGGGGGGTACAATGAGCAGTTCTTC. Protein sequence: CASSPEGGGYNEQFF.

This clonotype was observed a single time. This clone may be a read error of a much larger clone one base away. The chain links TRBV5-1 to TRBJ2-7, with 7 bases fitting TRBD1. Germline CDR1 and CDR2: SGHRS and YFSETQ. The CDR3 is made up of 15 amino acids. The CDR3: CTSSKDRALRHEQYF. The CDR3 DNA reads as TGCACCAGCAGCAAAGACAGGGCCCTTAGACACGAGCAGTACTTC. Supplemented by reference TRBV5-1 and TRBJ2-7, the full variable domain reads KAGVTQTPRYLIKTRGQQVTLSCSPISGHRSVSWYQQTPGQGLQFLFEYFSETQRNKGNFPGRFSGRQFSNSRSEMNVSTLELGDSALYLCTSSKDRALRHEQYFGPGTRLTVT.

This clonotype was detected a few times. The chain carries TRBV11-2 and TRBJ2-3; TRBD2 agrees at 13 bases. The CDR3 runs to 17 residues. Unmatched junction bases numbered 12, after V lost 5 bases and J lost 7 bases. The germline gives CDR1 SGHAT, CDR2 FQNNGV. CDR3 region: CASSIRPETSGRHTQYF. For the CDR3, the DNA is TGTGCCAGCAGCATTAGACCCGAGACTAGCGGGAGGCATACGCAGTATTTT. Supplemented by reference TRBV11-2 and TRBJ2-3, the full variable domain reads EAGVAQSPRYKIIEKRQSVAFWCNPISGHATLYWYQQILGQGPKLLIQFQNNGVVDDSQLPKDRFSAERLKGVDSTLKIQPAKLEDSAVYLCASSIRPETSGRHTQYFGPGTRLTVL.

This chain connects TRBV15 to TRBJ2-5, with 10 nucleotides matching TRBD2. This CDR3 is 16 amino acids long. CDR1 and CDR2 (germline): LNHNV, YYDKDF (reference sequence). The V and J ends lost 3 bases and 4 bases, in that order; junction bases with no gene match: 8. CDR3 nucleotides: TGTGCCACCAGCAGCGGAGCGGGAGGGCTGGGAGAGACCCAGTACTTC. This encodes CATSSGAGGLGETQYF.

This clonotype was detected ten times or more. The chain uses TRBV12-3 or TRBV12-4 and TRBJ2-1; 11 positions match TRBD1. V lost 6 bases to trimming and J lost 12 bases; unmatched junction nucleotides: 13. CDR3 length equals 15 residues. The CDR3, as DNA: TGTGCCAGCAGATCCGGGACAGGGGGGTTGTTTGGGCAGTTCTTC. Amino acids: CASRSGTGGLFGQFF.

This clonotype was found many times. The DNA for the CDR3 is TGTGCCAGCAGCCAAGATGTCAGGGGGGGAGGCTACACCTTC. Translating it yields CASSQDVRGGGYTF. The V gene is TRBV3-1, the J gene TRBJ1-2; 7 bases are shared with TRBD1. Losses at the gene ends were 0 bases for V and 8 bases for J; bases not matched to a gene: 6. The CDR3 consists of 14 residues. Germline CDR1 reads LGHDT; CDR2 reads YNNKEL (reference sequence).

This clonotype was seen a handful of times. The chain has TRBV6-1 and TRBJ2-1; no clear D. With 0 bases removed from V and 7 bases from J, the gap between germline ends came to 7 bases. The CDR3 runs to 13 residues. Germline CDR1 MNHNS, CDR2 SASEGT. The CDR3 here is CASSEAETNEQFF. The CDR3 DNA is TGTGCCAGCAGTGAAGCGGAGACAAATGAGCAGTTCTTC.

J is TRBJ1-5 and V is TRBV12-3 or TRBV12-4; D is ambiguous. The germline V and J ends were trimmed by 6 bases and 3 bases, with 15 bases remaining between them. The CDR3 has 15 amino acids. CDR3 nucleotide sequence: TGTGCCAGCAGCCTGGGAGGAGGGCACAATCAGCCCCAGCATTTT. Translated: CASSLGGGHNQPQHF.

This sequence joins TRBV6-4 and TRBJ2-1; 10 positions agree with TRBD2. The CDR3 runs 13 residues. Germline V lookup: CDR1 MRHNA, CDR2 SNTAGT. Unmatched junction bases numbered 5, after V lost 2 bases and J lost 13 bases. Written as DNA, the CDR3 is TGTGCCAGCAGTGACAGCCTAGCGGGGGCCCAGTTCTTC. Protein product: CASSDSLAGAQFF.

This clonotype was found a few times. The chain has TRBV28 and TRBJ2-3; the D call may be TRBD1 or TRBD2 (5 bases each). V lost 3 bases to trimming and J lost 0 bases, with 13 bases between them. The germline V gene encodes CDR1 MDHEN and CDR2 SYDVKM. The CDR3 runs to 16 residues. The CDR3 here is CASSLGRGVSTDTQYF. Here the CDR3 DNA reads TGTGCCAGCAGTTTGGGCCGGGGCGTCAGCACAGATACGCAGTATTTT.

There are a few counts of this clonotype. The chain is built from TRBV2 and TRBJ2-5, with TRBD2 matching over 11 bases. The ends lost 7 bases at V and 2 bases at J; junction bases unmatched: 6. This CDR3 has 15 amino acids. CDR1 and CDR2 from the germline V gene are SNHLY and FYNNEI. The CDR3 loop reads CASTKTSGAQETQYF. CDR3 nucleotide sequence: TGTGCCAGCACTAAGACTAGCGGGGCACAAGAGACCCAGTACTTC. The whole variable domain, filled in from reference TRBV2 and TRBJ2-5, reads EPEVTQTPSHQVTQMGQEVILRCVPISNHLYFYWYRQILGQKVEFLVSFYNNEISEKSEIFDDQFSVERPDGSNFTLKIRSTKLEDSAMYFCASTKTSGAQETQYFGPGTRLLVL.

This clonotype was detected a few times. This rearrangement joins TRBV15 to TRBJ2-1, with D possibly TRBD1 on 6 matching bases. The germline V gene has CDR1 LNHNV and CDR2 YYDKDF (reference sequence). Trimming removed 0 bases at V and 11 bases at J, with 20 bases between. The CDR3 spans 16 residues. CDR3 sequence reads: CATSRDQTGTVWKQFF. The CDR3 nucleotides are TGTGCCACCAGCAGAGATCAGACAGGAACTGTTTGGAAGCAGTTCTTC. Filled out from reference TRBV15 and TRBJ2-1, the complete variable domain reads DAMVIQNPRYQVTQFGKPVTLSCSQTLNHNVMYWYQQKSSQAPKLLFHYYDKDFNNEADTPDNFQSRRPNTSFCFLDIRSPGLGDTAMYLCATSRDQTGTVWKQFFGPGTRLTVL.

This clonotype was found a few times. The CDR3 region has the DNA TGTGCCAGCAGCACCCCCCCTCAGCCCCAGCATTTT. Encoded protein: CASSTPPQPQHF. This chain connects TRBV5-5 to TRBJ1-5; D unresolved. V lost 4 bases and J lost 6, with 8 bases in between. The germline V gene has CDR1 SGHKS and CDR2 YYEKEE (reference sequence). This CDR3 spans 12 amino acids.

At least ten counts were recorded for this clonotype. J is TRBJ2-2 and V is TRBV10-3; D is tentatively TRBD1 or TRBD2 (5 bases each). The germline V gene encodes CDR1 ENHRY and CDR2 SYGVKD. CDR3 length: 14 amino acids. V lost 10 bases and J lost 1, with 13 bases in between. The CDR3 sequence: CATSRDLNTGELFF. In DNA, the CDR3 is TGTGCCACCAGCCGGGACCTGAACACCGGGGAGCTGTTTTTT.

In its sample, this clonotype was seen a few times. The J gene is TRBJ1-1, the V gene TRBV2; D is ambiguous. The CDR3 is 12 amino acids. Germline values: CDR1 SNHLY, CDR2 FYNNEI. The V end lost 6 bases, the J end lost 9 bases, and 14 bases lay between the germline ends. This CDR3 reads CASSEVGIQAFF. CDR3 nucleotide sequence: TGTGCCAGCAGCGAGGTTGGGATCCAAGCTTTCTTT. Looking up the rest from reference TRBV2 and TRBJ1-1 gives the full variable domain: EPEVTQTPSHQVTQMGQEVILRCVPISNHLYFYWYRQILGQKVEFLVSFYNNEISEKSEIFDDQFSVERPDGSNFTLKIRSTKLEDSAMYFCASSEVGIQAFFGQGTRLTVV.

This clonotype appeared many times. The rearrangement links TRBV5-5 to TRBJ2-5; 9 bases align to TRBD1. V shed 3 bases and J 5 bases; nucleotides not matched to a gene: 5. Germline V gene data show CDR1 as SGHKS and CDR2 as YYEKEE (reference sequence). The CDR3 is 14 amino acids. The CDR3 here is CASSSRTGDETQYF. DNA of the CDR3: TGTGCCAGCAGCTCGAGGACAGGGGACGAGACCCAGTACTTC.

This clonotype was seen repeatedly, ten times or more. V is TRBV5-1 and J is TRBJ2-1; D possibly corresponds to TRBD2 (7 bases). Trimming took off 6 bases at V and 2 bases at J, with 12 bases between the two ends. This CDR3 has 14 amino acids. Looked up from germline, CDR1 is SGHRS and CDR2 is YFSETQ. The CDR3 protein is CASTRGLPYNEQFF. Written as DNA, the CDR3 is TGCGCCAGCACGCGGGGGCTACCCTACAATGAGCAGTTCTTC.